This is a list of T cell receptor beta chains from one sample in a study of blood T cell repertoires in COVID-19. TCRdb's copy holds only in-frame clones and misses some; the assay was immunoSEQ multiplex PCR. This table holds about 210,000 clones, about 90% found once. The sample taken for sequencing was peripheral blood. These receptors were taken from a woman in her seventies with acute or convalescent COVID-19. The CDR3 runs from the conserved cysteine through the conserved F or W. The order of the fields is J gene, clone size, V gene, D gene, CDR3 DNA, CDR3 protein. A D gene is named only where the DNA matches it firmly. Clone sizes are given selectively: once, few, many, or a class where the clone is expanded.

J: TRBJ2-1; size: -; V: TRBV29-1; D: -; DNA: TGCAGCGTTTCGGTCAATGAGCAGTTCTTC; CDR3: CSVSVNEQFF
J: TRBJ2-3; size: -; V: TRBV12-5; D: -; DNA: TGTGCTAGTGGTTTGGTACGAGGCCCCGGCAGTTTGCTGGGAGGTACGCAGTATTTT; CDR3: CASGLVRGPGSLLGGTQYF
J: TRBJ2-7; size: -; V: TRBV4-1; D: -; DNA: TGCGCCAGCAGCCAAGGCCCAGGCGGGGGCAGATACGAGCAGTACTTC; CDR3: CASSQGPGGGRYEQYF
J: TRBJ2-7; size: few; V: TRBV5-1; D: -; DNA: TGCGCCAGCAGTTTAGGACAGAGCTCCTACGAGCAGTACTTC; CDR3: CASSLGQSSYEQYF
J: TRBJ2-7; size: few; V: TRBV24-1; D: -; DNA: TGTGCCACCAGTTCCTCAGACAGATGGGCCCCATCCACATACTACGAGCAGTACTTC; CDR3: CATSSSDRWAPSTYYEQYF
J: TRBJ2-7; size: -; V: TRBV10-1; D: -; DNA: TGCGCCAGCAGTGAGTCCCCCAGGGGAGGGGAGCAGTACTTC; CDR3: CASSESPRGGEQYF
J: TRBJ2-7; size: -; V: TRBV6-5; D: TRBD2; DNA: TGTGCCAGCAGTTCAGGACTAGTCTTTCGGGAGCAGTACTTC; CDR3: CASSSGLVFREQYF
J: TRBJ2-7; size: -; V: TRBV10-2; D: -; DNA: TGCGCCAGCAGCCACCTCTGGACAGAGAGGAGTTACGAGCAGTACTTC; CDR3: CASSHLWTERSYEQYF
J: TRBJ2-7; size: -; V: TRBV3-1/TRBV3-2; D: -; DNA: TGTGCCAGCAGCCTGTGGGAGTCTCCGCAGTACTTC; CDR3: CASSLWESPQYF
J: TRBJ1-1; size: -; V: TRBV27; D: -; DNA: TGTGCCAGCAGTTTGGCAGGTATTAACACTGAAGCTTTCTTT; CDR3: CASSLAGINTEAFF
J: TRBJ2-7; size: -; V: TRBV24-1; D: TRBD1; DNA: TGTGCCGTTAGCAGGGGGTTATCCTACGAGCAGTACTTC; CDR3: CAVSRGLSYEQYF
J: TRBJ2-2; size: once; V: TRBV28; D: TRBD1; DNA: TGTGCCAGCAGCCTTATGTCCGGGACAGGGGATACCGGGGAGCTGTTTTTT; CDR3: CASSLMSGTGDTGELFF
J: TRBJ2-7; size: -; V: TRBV19; D: TRBD1; DNA: TGTGCCAGTAGTAACACAGGGGGCAGTGAGCAGTACTTC; CDR3: CASSNTGGSEQYF
J: TRBJ2-3; size: -; V: TRBV19; D: TRBD1; DNA: TGTGCCAGTAGCCCCGACAGGGGAAGGTGGGATACGCAGTATTTT; CDR3: CASSPDRGRWDTQYF
J: TRBJ2-2; size: -; V: TRBV29-1; D: TRBD2; DNA: TGCAGCGTTGAAGGCGGGGGGGCTGTTAACGCCGGGGAGCTGTTTTTT; CDR3: CSVEGGGAVNAGELFF
J: TRBJ1-5; size: -; V: TRBV27; D: -; DNA: TGTGCCAGCAGTTCGTTTGCCGGGGGATGGGTTCAGCCCCAGCATTTT; CDR3: CASSSFAGGWVQPQHF
J: TRBJ2-3; size: -; V: TRBV29-1; D: -; DNA: TGCAGCGCCTCACGCGGGTCCCAAGATACGCAGTATTTT; CDR3: CSASRGSQDTQYF
J: TRBJ1-1; size: -; V: TRBV3-1/TRBV3-2; D: -; DNA: TGTGCCAGCAGCCAATGGACAGACCGTGAAGCTTTCTTT; CDR3: CASSQWTDREAFF
J: TRBJ1-3; size: -; V: TRBV7-8; D: TRBD1; DNA: TGTGCCAGCAGCTTAATAGGGGGGACAGGAAGCGCTGGAAACACCATATATTTT; CDR3: CASSLIGGTGSAGNTIYF
J: TRBJ1-2; size: -; V: TRBV19; D: -; DNA: TGTGCCAGTCTAGACCGTTATGGCTACACCTTC; CDR3: CASLDRYGYTF
J: TRBJ2-7; size: -; V: TRBV19; D: -; DNA: TGTGCCAGTAGTAAGAGGGAGCTAAGCGAGCAGTACTTC; CDR3: CASSKRELSEQYF